The rows below give T cell receptor beta chains drawn from one sample of a study of patients and donors after allogeneic stem cell transplantation. TCRdb called the RT-PCR reads again in MiXCR, with one record for every CDR3 protein. The table has 84,000 or so distinct CDR3 sequences, around 49% seen once. Material for sequencing was blood, either unsorted or a sorted T cell fraction (not recorded which). Source of these receptors: a human donor who was either an allogeneic HSCT recipient or a stem cell or donor lymphocyte infusion donor (not recorded which). It is not recorded whose cells these are; they may come from a transplant donor. Each CDR3 is given with its conserved first and last residue. D genes are given only for firm matches. Clone sizes are given selectively: once, few, many, or a class where the clone is expanded.

D	size	V	J	CDR3	DNA
NA	few	TRBV25-1	TRBJ1-1	CASFSGGTEAFF	TGTGCCAGCTTTTCGGGGGGCACTGAAGCTTTCTTT
NA	NA	TRBV12-3/TRBV12-4	TRBJ1-2	CASSKETVGLGYTF	TGTGCCAGCAGCAAAGAGACAGTGGGTCTCGGCTACACCTTC
NA	NA	TRBV18	TRBJ1-4	CASSLPGAFNEKLFF	TGTGCCAGCTCACTACCCGGGGCATTTAATGAAAAACTGTTTTTT
TRBD1	NA	TRBV28	TRBJ2-5	CASSWGTGAQETQYF	TGTGCCAGCAGTTGGGGTACAGGGGCCCAAGAGACCCAGTACTTC
NA	NA	TRBV4-3	TRBJ1-3	CASSQGPPRWGASGNTIYF	TGCGCCAGCAGCCAAGGCCCCCCCCGTTGGGGGGCCTCTGGAAACACCATATATTTT
NA	few	TRBV12-3/TRBV12-4	TRBJ1-1	CASSLQVNTEAFF	TGTGCCAGCAGTTTACAAGTGAACACTGAAGCTTTCTTT
NA	few	TRBV11-2	TRBJ1-4	CASSLDRGYEKLFF	TGTGCCAGCAGCTTAGACAGGGGTTATGAAAAACTGTTTTTT
NA	NA	TRBV6-4	TRBJ2-7	CASRISLYEQYF	TGTGCCAGCAGGATTTCCCTCTACGAGCAGTACTTC
NA	few	TRBV20-1	TRBJ1-1	CSARDGQSEAFF	TGCAGTGCTAGAGACGGACAGAGTGAAGCTTTCTTT
NA	few	TRBV9	TRBJ1-6	CASSPGDARNSPLHF	TGTGCCAGCAGCCCTGGGGACGCCCGAAATTCACCCCTCCACTTT
TRBD1	NA	TRBV12-3/TRBV12-4	TRBJ1-4	CASSLTGGNEKLFF	TGTGCCAGCAGTTTAACAGGGGGTAATGAAAAACTGTTTTTT
NA	NA	TRBV20-1	TRBJ1-1	CSASPPLNTEAFF	TGCAGTGCTAGCCCCCCACTGAACACTGAAGCTTTCTTT
TRBD2	NA	TRBV7-8	TRBJ2-2	CASSFSGSGAWELFF	TGTGCCAGCAGCTTCAGTGGTAGCGGGGCTTGGGAGCTGTTTTTT
TRBD1	NA	TRBV24-1	TRBJ1-1	CATSPGGSSEAFF	TGTGCCACATCCCCAGGGGGTTCTTCTGAAGCTTTCTTT
NA	NA	TRBV29-1	TRBJ2-5	CSVEQGYQETQYF	TGCAGCGTGGAGCAGGGTTACCAAGAGACCCAGTACTTC
NA	NA	TRBV28	TRBJ1-4	CASSIRAGTLEVFF	TGTGCCAGCAGTATTAGGGCAGGTACTCTAGAGGTGTTTTTT
NA	few	TRBV12-3/TRBV12-4	TRBJ1-5	CASSLPLRPQHF	TGTGCCAGCAGTTTACCCTTACGGCCCCAGCATTTT
NA	NA	TRBV4-1	TRBJ2-3	CASSRGGGLDTQYF	TGCGCCAGCAGCCGTGGAGGCGGGTTAGATACGCAGTATTTT
NA	NA	TRBV28	TRBJ1-2	CASSLWRFYGYTF	TGTGCCAGCAGTTTATGGAGGTTCTATGGCTACACCTTC
NA	few	TRBV6-5	TRBJ1-6	CASRDSSGINNSPLHF	TGTGCCAGCAGAGACTCGTCCGGAATTAATAATTCACCCCTCCACTTT
NA	NA	TRBV12-3/TRBV12-4	TRBJ1-5	CASSFLTSNQPQHF	TGTGCCAGCAGTTTTCTGACGAGCAATCAGCCCCAGCATTTT
NA	NA	TRBV20-1	TRBJ1-3	CSVNFGNTIYF	TGCAGTGTCAATTTTGGAAACACCATATATTTT
NA	NA	TRBV5-1	TRBJ2-1	CASSQTWEGGTTNNEQFF	TGCGCCAGCAGCCAAACGTGGGAGGGCGGGACAACTAACAATGAGCAGTTCTTC
NA	NA	TRBV12-3/TRBV12-4	TRBJ1-5	CASSLVGLNQPQHF	TGTGCCAGCAGTTTAGTCGGCCTAAATCAGCCCCAGCATTTT
NA	NA	TRBV5-8	TRBJ2-3	CASSPSPHSTDTQYF	TGTGCCAGCAGCCCCAGCCCCCATAGCACAGATACGCAGTATTTT
NA	few	TRBV12-3/TRBV12-4	TRBJ1-3	CASSLDVRAAGNTIYF	TGTGCCAGCAGTTTAGATGTCAGGGCAGCTGGAAACACCATATATTTT
NA	few	TRBV12-3/TRBV12-4	TRBJ1-2	CASSFGTPTGYGYTF	TGTGCCAGCAGTTTCGGGACCCCGACGGGCTATGGCTACACCTTC
TRBD1	few	TRBV27	TRBJ1-5	CASSSGTAANQPQHF	TGTGCCAGCAGTTCCGGGACAGCTGCCAATCAGCCCCAGCATTTT
TRBD1	few	TRBV5-1	TRBJ1-4	CASSPGQGGPTNEKLFF	TGCGCCAGCAGCCCGGGACAGGGGGGTCCAACTAATGAAAAACTGTTTTTT
NA	NA	TRBV5-1	TRBJ1-4	CASSLEGAPTNEKLFF	TGCGCCAGCAGCTTGGAGGGAGCCCCAACTAATGAAAAACTGTTTTTT
TRBD1	NA	TRBV12-3/TRBV12-4	TRBJ1-1	CASSFRGRGLSQAFF	TGTGCCAGCAGTTTTCGGGGCAGGGGGCTCTCGCAAGCTTTCTTT
TRBD1	NA	TRBV5-1	TRBJ1-5	CASSLGTGGQNQPQHF	TGCGCCAGCAGCTTAGGGACAGGGGGACAGAATCAGCCCCAGCATTTT
NA	few	TRBV6-2/TRBV6-3	TRBJ2-7	CASRAVRPYEQYF	TGTGCCAGCAGAGCGGTTAGACCCTACGAGCAGTACTTC
TRBD1	NA	TRBV5-6	TRBJ1-2	CASSLAPGTGSYGYTF	TGTGCCAGCAGCTTAGCCCCCGGGACAGGGTCCTATGGCTACACCTTC
NA	NA	TRBV10-2	TRBJ2-5	CASSEPKDYGQETQYF	TGCGCCAGCAGTGAGCCCAAGGACTACGGACAAGAGACCCAGTACTTC
TRBD2	NA	TRBV28	TRBJ2-7	CASSLDLAGEFEQYF	TGTGCCAGCAGTTTAGATCTAGCGGGAGAATTCGAGCAGTACTTC
TRBD1	NA	TRBV4-2	TRBJ1-3	CASSQDGTGNTIYF	TGTGCCAGCAGCCAAGACGGGACAGGGAACACCATATATTTT
NA	NA	TRBV20-1	TRBJ1-2	CSARAESYGYTF	TGCAGTGCTAGGGCAGAATCCTATGGCTACACCTTC
NA	few	TRBV7-2	TRBJ1-1	CASSLFRLNTEAFF	TGTGCCAGCAGCTTATTCAGGCTGAACACTGAAGCTTTCTTT
NA	NA	TRBV20-1	TRBJ2-1	CSASGGGAYNEQFF	TGCAGTGCTTCAGGAGGGGGGGCTTACAATGAGCAGTTCTTC
TRBD1	NA	TRBV12-3/TRBV12-4	TRBJ1-3	CASSLQGADTIYF	TGTGCCAGCAGTCTTCAGGGGGCAGACACCATATATTTT
NA	few	TRBV29-1	TRBJ1-2	CSVEVNYGYTF	TGCAGCGTTGAAGTTAACTATGGCTACACCTTC
NA	NA	TRBV5-1	TRBJ1-2	CASSLSWGESNYGYTF	TGCGCCAGCAGCTTGTCGTGGGGGGAATCAAACTATGGCTACACCTTC
NA	few	TRBV4-2	TRBJ1-5	CASSPGAGNQPQHF	TGTGCCAGCAGCCCGGGGGCTGGCAATCAGCCCCAGCATTTT
TRBD2	NA	TRBV7-2	TRBJ2-3	CASSLYGSGGNTDTQYF	TGTGCCAGCAGCTTATATGGATCGGGGGGGAACACAGATACGCAGTATTTT
NA	NA	TRBV7-9	TRBJ1-2	CASSLSGLYYGYTF	TGTGCCAGCAGCTTGTCAGGGCTCTACTATGGCTACACCTTC
NA	NA	TRBV12-3/TRBV12-4	TRBJ1-1	CASSPITAGDTEAFF	TGTGCCAGCAGTCCCATAACAGCAGGGGACACTGAAGCTTTCTTT
NA	few	TRBV12-3/TRBV12-4	TRBJ1-3	CASRLHTQNSGNTIYF	TGTGCCAGCAGACTCCATACCCAGAACTCTGGAAACACCATATATTTT
NA	NA	TRBV2	TRBJ1-5	CASSRAGGINQPQHF	TGTGCCAGCAGCCGCGCGGGGGGCATCAATCAGCCCCAGCATTTT
TRBD1	NA	TRBV6-6	TRBJ1-3	CASSVDDRAGNTIYF	TGTGCCAGCAGTGTAGACGACAGGGCCGGAAACACCATATATTTT
NA	NA	TRBV5-4	TRBJ1-1	CASRGETNTEAFF	TGTGCCAGCAGGGGGGAGACAAACACTGAAGCTTTCTTT
NA	few	TRBV7-2	TRBJ1-2	CASSSASWEKGYTF	TGTGCCAGCAGCTCCGCTTCGTGGGAGAAGGGCTACACCTTC
NA	few	TRBV6-5	TRBJ1-6	CASSYWSTGSGYNSPLHF	TGTGCCAGCAGTTACTGGTCTACAGGGAGCGGCTATAATTCACCCCTCCACTTT
NA	NA	TRBV15	TRBJ1-6	CATGVTYNSPLHF	TGTGCCACCGGAGTCACCTATAATTCACCCCTCCACTTT
TRBD1	NA	TRBV4-1	TRBJ1-3	CASSTRQGPGNTIYF	TGCGCCAGCAGCACCCGACAGGGGCCGGGAAACACCATATATTTT
TRBD2	NA	TRBV20-1	TRBJ2-1	CSARTSGAYNEQFF	TGCAGTGCAAGGACTAGCGGGGCATACAATGAGCAGTTCTTC
NA	NA	TRBV12-3/TRBV12-4	TRBJ1-3	CASSSGGFSGNTIYF	TGTGCCAGCAGTTCCGGAGGGTTCTCTGGAAACACCATATATTTT